The following is a TCR beta chain sequence with its context. What it binds is unknown. The entry originates in a study of vaccination and CD4 T cells after COVID-19. Treatment defined: roughly 11-day PBMC culture with coronavirus spike peptide pools or control peptides (ViraFEST assay). There are 14 residues in the CDR3. Trimming shortened V by 1 base and J by 8 bases, and 11 bases separated the two germline ends. CDR1 and CDR2 (germline): SEHNR, FQNEAQ (reference sequence). Scientists ran DNA taken from cultured CD4+ T cells through the Oncomine TCR Beta short-read assay for sequencing. TCRdb recomputed calls from the PCR reads with MiXCR, one row per CDR3 protein. The sample yields about 25,000 distinct CDR3 sequences, 67% seen once.

The clonotype comes from a human donor who received a COVID-19 vaccine. The sequences come from CD4+ T cells from blood, cultured in vitro, collected after SARS-CoV-2 vaccination. V is TRBV7-9 and J is TRBJ1-4, with TRBD1 as a possible D gene (6 bases). The CDR3 loop is CASSLGGPREKLFF. The CDR3 DNA is TGTGCCAGCAGCTTAGGGGGGCCGCGGGAAAAACTGTTTTTT.